The 14 T cell receptor beta chains below come from one sample, sequenced in a study of blood T cell repertoires in COVID-19. Libraries were prepared by immunoSEQ multiplex PCR; TCRdb keeps only in-frame clonotypes and omits some of them. Of some 130,000 clones listed, 60% to 80% are singletons. What was sequenced was peripheral blood. All receptors derive from a woman aged 70 to 79 with acute or convalescent COVID-19.

The chain carries TRBV11-2 and TRBJ2-6; unclear D gene. CDR3 size: 15 residues. CDR1 is SGHAT and CDR2 is FQNNGV in the germline V gene. V was pared by 4 bases and J by 0 bases, with 7 bases between. The CDR3, as DNA: TGTGCCAGCAGCTCGCACAACTCTGGGGCCAACGTCCTGACTTTC. It encodes CASSSHNSGANVLTF.

V and J are TRBV5-5 and TRBJ1-1, with D hard to call. The CDR3 loop spans 15 amino acids. CDR1 and CDR2 from the germline V gene are SGHKS and YYEKEE (reference sequence). The V and J ends lost 0 bases and 1 base respectively, with 10 bases between them. The CDR3 loop is CASSLGSHSNTEAFF. The CDR3, as DNA: TGTGCCAGCAGCTTGGGCAGTCATTCGAACACTGAAGCTTTCTTT.

This sequence joins TRBV7-8 and TRBJ2-1; 8 bases match TRBD1. The germline V gene has CDR1 SGHVS and CDR2 FQNEAQ. V gave up 3 bases and J gave up 5 bases; unmatched junction bases: 9. CDR3 length: 16 residues. CDR3 sequence: CASSFRTGLKNNEQFF. CDR3 DNA sequence: TGTGCCAGCAGCTTTCGGACAGGGCTGAAAAACAATGAGCAGTTCTTC.

The table lists this clone with a few counts. The chain recombines TRBV9 with TRBJ2-7; 8 bases align to TRBD1. The ends lost 7 bases at V and 2 bases at J; junction bases unmatched: 8. The CDR3 spans 14 residues. The germline gives CDR1 SGDLS, CDR2 YYNGEE. CDR3 in DNA: TGTGCCAGCGGTCGGACAGGGTGGGCCTACGAGCAGTACTTC. Amino acids: CASGRTGWAYEQYF.

This clone has more than one count but fewer than ten. The chain recombines TRBV4-1 with TRBJ1-2; 8 bases fit TRBD1. Germline trimming cut 0 bases from V and 3 bases from J; bases unmatched to any gene: 6. The CDR3 covers 16 residues. In germline, CDR1 is MGHRA, CDR2 YSYEKL. The CDR3, as DNA: TGCGCCAGCAGCCAAGATCTTGGACAGGGTGACTATGGCTACACCTTC. Amino acids: CASSQDLGQGDYGYTF.

The genes are TRBV6-5 and TRBJ2-1; TRBD2 aligns across 10 bases. V trimming: 6 bases; J trimming: 3 bases; junction bases outside the gene matches: 5. Germline CDR1 and CDR2: MNHEY and SVGAGI. The CDR3 is 15 amino acids. The CDR3 DNA reads TGTGCCAGCAGCGAGGGGACTAGCGTCTACAATGAGCAGTTCTTC. Protein sequence: CASSEGTSVYNEQFF.

This clone was seen a few times. V and J are TRBV5-4 and TRBJ1-2; TRBD1 agrees at 9 bases. The CDR3 contains 14 residues. Germline V gene data show CDR1 as SGHNT and CDR2 as YYREEE (reference sequence). Germline trimming cut 5 bases from V and 4 bases from J; bases unmatched to any gene: 6. CDR3: CASRLTGGLYGYTF. The DNA for the CDR3 is TGTGCCAGCAGACTAACAGGGGGCCTCTATGGCTACACCTTC.

This clone was found once. Written as DNA, the CDR3 is TGTGCCAGCAGTTCTAGCGGGGGGGCGGGGGAGACCCAGTACTTC. As protein: CASSSSGGAGETQYF. The chain links TRBV27 to TRBJ2-5; 12 bases agree with TRBD2. Unmatched junction bases numbered 5, after V lost 4 bases and J lost 5 bases. Germline V gene lookup returns CDR1 MNHEY and CDR2 SMNVEV (reference sequence). The CDR3 length is 15 residues.

The J gene is TRBJ1-2, the V gene TRBV5-1; a weak D match, TRBD1 (6 bases). CDR3 length equals 13 residues. The germline V gene has CDR1 SGHRS and CDR2 YFSETQ. Trimming removed 2 bases from V and 8 bases from J, with 13 bases in between. CDR3 region: CASSLGGYKGYTF. For the CDR3, the DNA is TGCGCCAGCAGCTTAGGGGGTTATAAGGGCTACACCTTC.

This clone has just a few counts. The chain employs TRBV27 and TRBJ1-4, with 12 positions matching TRBD1. The CDR3 length is 16 residues. With 5 bases clipped from V and 6 bases from J, the junction kept 7 bases outside the gene matches. CDR1 MNHEY and CDR2 SMNVEV come from the germline V gene (reference sequence). The CDR3 spells CASSPRGTGGDEKLFF. For the CDR3, the DNA is TGTGCCAGCAGTCCGCGGGGGACAGGGGGCGATGAAAAACTGTTTTTT.

The chain links TRBV6-2 or TRBV6-3 to TRBJ2-5; perhaps TRBD1 as D (5 bases). Germline V gene sequence: CDR1 MNHEY, CDR2 SVGEGT. This CDR3 has 14 residues. Between the trimmed V and J ends, which lost 2 bases and 3 bases, there was a span of 10 bases. CDR3 region: CASSYLTTEETQYF. The CDR3 nucleotides are TGTGCCAGCAGTTACCTCACGACAGAAGAGACCCAGTACTTC.

The V and J genes are TRBV21-1 and TRBJ1-4; the table's D gene call, TRBD1, was not cross checked with the DNA. TRBV21-1 is a pseudogene locus. This CDR3 region has 18 residues. Here the CDR3 DNA reads TGTGCCAGCAGCAAAGGGGGACAGGGGGGCTTAACTAATGAAAAACTGTTTTTT. As protein: CASSKGGQGGLTNEKLFF.

This clone was counted once. V usage is TRBV7-2 and J usage is TRBJ2-7; 7 nucleotides agree with TRBD2. The V and J ends lost 4 bases and 6 bases, in that order; junction bases with no gene match: 6. In germline, CDR1 is SGHTA, CDR2 FQGNSA. CDR3 length: 13 residues. The DNA of the CDR3 is TGTGCCAGCAGCTCGTGGACTAGTTTCGAGCAGTACTTC. Encoded protein: CASSSWTSFEQYF. Together with reference TRBV7-2 and TRBJ2-7, the CDR3 gives the full variable domain: GAGVSQSPSNKVTEKGKDVELRCDPISGHTALYWYRQSLGQGLEFLIYFQGNSAPDKSGLPSDRFSAERTGGSVSTLTIQRTQQEDSAVYLCASSSWTSFEQYFGPGTRLTVT.

A few counts support this clone. V gene TRBV19 combines with J gene TRBJ2-2; unclear D gene. CDR1 and CDR2 (germline): LNHDA, SQIVND (reference sequence). V shed 1 base and J shed 2 bases, with 17 bases lying between them. The CDR3 is made up of 18 amino acids. CDR3 nucleotides: TGTGCCAGTAGTATAGCCTCTTCGTGGTACAGTAACACCGGGGAGCTGTTTTTT. Its translation is CASSIASSWYSNTGELFF.